This paragraph covers one T cell receptor beta chain sequence. This entry belongs to a study of blood T cell repertoires in COVID-19. The CDR3 loop spans 19 amino acids. From germline, CDR1 is LNHNV and CDR2 YYDKDF (reference sequence). Trimming shortened V by 1 base and J by 0 bases, and 18 bases separated the two germline ends. The method was immunoSEQ multiplex PCR; TCRdb's version includes in-frame clones alone and lacks a portion of them. The sample contains about 140,000 clones, roughly four fifths of which appear only once. Specimen: peripheral blood. The receptor was derived from a woman between 50 and 59 years old with active or convalescent COVID-19. The chain joins TRBV15 to TRBJ1-4, with D perhaps matching TRBD1 (5 bases). The chain's CDR3 is CATSRVYLGGVSTNEKLFF. DNA of the CDR3: TGTGCCACCAGCAGAGTCTATTTAGGAGGGGTTTCAACTAATGAAAAACTGTTTTTT.